This T cell receptor beta chain was identified during a study of cytomegalovirus exposure and HLA in healthy donors. This CDR3 is 14 amino acids long. Germline assignment: CDR1 SEHNR and CDR2 FQNEAQ (reference sequence). Deletions cut 5 bases from V and 3 bases from J, with 14 bases between. With regard to this clone: Its antigen remains unknown.

13 Jbeta primers and 60 Vbeta primers were used for the PCR. The method was immunoSEQ multiplex PCR; TCRdb's version includes in-frame clones alone and lacks a portion of them. This sample yields about 160,000 clones, of which roughly 71% are seen a single time; about 7.4% belongs to the top ten. Findings and limits, study-wide: Later on, analysis showed that most CMV-associated TCR beta chains appeared to be HLA-restricted.

This TCR was recovered from a male donor in good health and CMV-seropositive. Sequences were obtained from PBMCs. The chain combines TRBV7-9 with TRBJ2-7; D possibly corresponds to TRBD2 (5 bases). The CDR3 DNA reads TGTGCCAGCAGCCCCTCCCACGGACTCTACGAGCAGTACTTC. This gives the protein CASSPSHGLYEQYF.